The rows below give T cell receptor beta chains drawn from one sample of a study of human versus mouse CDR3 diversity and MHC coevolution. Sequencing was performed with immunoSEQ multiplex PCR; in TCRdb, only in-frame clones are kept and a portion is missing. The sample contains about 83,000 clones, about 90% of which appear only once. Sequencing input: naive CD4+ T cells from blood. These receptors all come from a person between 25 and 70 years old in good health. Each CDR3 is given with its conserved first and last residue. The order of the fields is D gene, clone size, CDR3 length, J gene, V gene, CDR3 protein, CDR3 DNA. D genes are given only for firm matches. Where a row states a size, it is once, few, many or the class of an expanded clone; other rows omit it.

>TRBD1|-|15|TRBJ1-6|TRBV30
CAWSRGQGRNSPLHF
TGTGCCTGGAGTAGGGGACAGGGGAGGAATTCACCCCTCCACTTT
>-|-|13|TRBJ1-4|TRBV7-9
CASSVRLNEKLFF
TGTGCCAGCAGTGTCAGACTTAATGAAAAACTGTTTTTT
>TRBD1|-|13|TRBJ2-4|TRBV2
CASRTTGGNIQYF
TGTGCCAGCAGGACGACAGGGGGCAACATTCAGTACTTC
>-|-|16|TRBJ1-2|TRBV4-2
CASSQDWRQTNYGYTF
TGTGCCAGCAGCCAAGATTGGCGACAAACTAACTATGGCTACACCTTC
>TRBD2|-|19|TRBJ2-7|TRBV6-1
CASSEIILAGRGASYEQYF
TGTGCCAGCAGTGAAATAATCCTAGCGGGGCGGGGGGCATCCTACGAGCAGTACTTC
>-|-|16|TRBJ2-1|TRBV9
CASSVGAGVGYNEQFF
TGTGCCAGCAGCGTAGGGGCAGGGGTCGGGTACAATGAGCAGTTCTTC
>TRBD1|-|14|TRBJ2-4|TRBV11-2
CASTNRQGSNIQYF
TGTGCCAGCACCAATAGACAGGGTTCAAACATTCAGTACTTC
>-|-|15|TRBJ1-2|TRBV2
CASSTGGLLVGGYTF
TGTGCCAGCTCCACGGGGGGGCTGCTGGTGGGTGGCTACACCTTC
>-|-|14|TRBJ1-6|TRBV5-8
CASSLLRGTSPLHF
TGTGCCAGCAGCTTGCTCAGGGGAACTTCACCCCTCCACTTT
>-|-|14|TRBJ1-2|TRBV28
CASSLLTARYGYTF
TGTGCCAGCAGTTTGCTGACAGCTCGCTATGGCTACACCTTC
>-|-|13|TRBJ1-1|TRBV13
CASSLGRATEAFF
TGTGCCAGCAGCTTGGGCAGGGCCACTGAAGCTTTCTTT
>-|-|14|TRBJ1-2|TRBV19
CASSIGNFNYGYTF
TGTGCCAGTAGTATCGGGAATTTTAACTATGGCTACACCTTC
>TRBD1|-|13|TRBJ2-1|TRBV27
CASSPDTGGEQFF
TGTGCCAGCAGTCCGGACACAGGGGGTGAGCAGTTCTTC
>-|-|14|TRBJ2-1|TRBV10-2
CASSESIQGNEQFF
TGCGCCAGCAGTGAGTCCATCCAGGGCAATGAGCAGTTCTTC
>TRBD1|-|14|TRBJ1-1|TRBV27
CASRVRDRAAEAFF
TGTGCCAGCAGGGTTCGGGACAGGGCGGCTGAAGCTTTCTTT
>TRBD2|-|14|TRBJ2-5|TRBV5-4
CASSLRAGDETQYF
TGTGCCAGCAGCTTGCGCGCGGGAGATGAGACCCAGTACTTC
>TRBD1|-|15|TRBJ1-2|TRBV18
CASSPGIQGANGYTF
TGTGCCAGCTCACCCGGCATCCAGGGGGCGAATGGCTACACCTTC
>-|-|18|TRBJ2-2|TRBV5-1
CASSWAGPLPANTGELFF
TGCGCCAGCAGCTGGGCAGGGCCCTTACCCGCGAACACCGGGGAGCTGTTTTTT
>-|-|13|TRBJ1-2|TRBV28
CASSIQGPYGYTF
TGTGCCAGCAGTATTCAGGGGCCTTATGGCTACACCTTC
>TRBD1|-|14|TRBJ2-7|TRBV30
CAWSGGQVNYEQYF
TGTGCCTGGAGTGGGGGACAGGTGAACTACGAGCAGTACTTC
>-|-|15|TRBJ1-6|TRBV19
CASSTAAGMGSPLHF
TGTGCCAGTAGTACCGCAGCGGGTATGGGTTCACCCCTCCACTTT
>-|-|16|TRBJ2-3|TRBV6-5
CASSYSRTAATDTQYF
TGTGCCAGCAGTTACTCGAGAACTGCGGCCACAGATACGCAGTATTTT
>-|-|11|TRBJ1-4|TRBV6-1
CASSRGEKLFF
TGTGCCAGCAGCCGGGGTGAAAAACTGTTTTTT
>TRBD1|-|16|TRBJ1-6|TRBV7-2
CASSLVWTGVRSPLHF
TGTGCCAGCAGCTTAGTTTGGACAGGGGTAAGGTCACCCCTCCACTTT
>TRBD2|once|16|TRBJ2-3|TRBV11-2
CASSERTSGTVDTQYF
TGTGCCAGCAGCGAACGGACTAGCGGGACGGTAGATACGCAGTATTTT
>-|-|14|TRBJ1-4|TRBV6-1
CASSDWGVGEKLFF
TGTGCCAGCAGTGATTGGGGGGTGGGTGAAAAACTGTTTTTT
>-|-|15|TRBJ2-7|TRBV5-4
CASSFGLAGSYEQYF
TGTGCCAGCAGCTTCGGTCTAGCAGGTTCCTACGAGCAGTACTTC
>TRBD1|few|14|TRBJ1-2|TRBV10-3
CAITQTGLREGYTF
TGTGCCATCACCCAGACAGGGCTTCGAGAAGGCTACACCTTC
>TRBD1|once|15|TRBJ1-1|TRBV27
CASSFLGGEEVEAFF
TGTGCCAGCAGTTTTTTAGGGGGCGAGGAGGTTGAAGCTTTCTTT
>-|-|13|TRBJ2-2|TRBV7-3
CASSLSVTGELFF
TGTGCCAGCAGCTTATCCGTAACCGGGGAGCTGTTTTTT
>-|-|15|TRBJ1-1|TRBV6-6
CASSYGTPRNTEAFF
TGTGCCAGCAGTTACGGGACACCAAGGAACACTGAAGCTTTCTTT
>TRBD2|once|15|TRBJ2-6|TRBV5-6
CASSWGGTGANVLTF
TGTGCCAGCAGCTGGGGGGGGACCGGGGCCAACGTCCTGACTTTC
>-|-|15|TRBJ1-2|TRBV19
CASSKAAGVSYGYTF
TGTGCCAGTAGTAAGGCCGCTGGAGTATCTTATGGCTACACCTTC
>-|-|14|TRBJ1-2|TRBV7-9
CASSQRVGQYGYTF
TGTGCCAGCAGCCAAAGGGTGGGGCAGTATGGCTACACCTTC
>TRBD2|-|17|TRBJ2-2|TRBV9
CASSVGTSGPNTGELFF
TGTGCCAGCAGCGTAGGGACTAGCGGGCCGAACACCGGGGAGCTGTTTTTT
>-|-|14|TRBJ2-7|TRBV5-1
CASSERGISYEQYF
TGCGCCAGCAGCGAACGAGGGATATCCTACGAGCAGTACTTC
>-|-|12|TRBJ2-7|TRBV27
CASSLSRGEQYF
TGTGCCAGCAGTTTATCTAGGGGCGAGCAGTACTTC
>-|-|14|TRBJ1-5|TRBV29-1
CSAATVGSNQPQHF
TGCAGCGCCGCGACAGTTGGAAGCAATCAGCCCCAGCATTTT
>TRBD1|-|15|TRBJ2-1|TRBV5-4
CASSLDRGFKNEQFF
TGTGCCAGCAGCCTGGACAGGGGCTTTAAGAATGAGCAGTTCTTC
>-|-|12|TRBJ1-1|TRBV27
CASSFRGTEAFF
TGTGCCAGCAGTTTCCGGGGCACTGAAGCTTTCTTT
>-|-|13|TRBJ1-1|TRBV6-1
CASSEAHKYEAFF
TGTGCCAGCAGTGAAGCCCACAAGTATGAAGCTTTCTTT
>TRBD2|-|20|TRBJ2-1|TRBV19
CASSTRTSGRAQSSYNEQFF
TGTGCCAGTAGTACCCGGACTAGCGGGAGGGCACAGAGCTCCTACAATGAGCAGTTCTTC
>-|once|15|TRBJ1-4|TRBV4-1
CASSQDTRVGEKLFF
TGCGCCAGCAGCCAAGATACTAGGGTAGGGGAAAAACTGTTTTTT
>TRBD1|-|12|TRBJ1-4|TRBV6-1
CASRTGYEKLFF
TGTGCCAGCAGGACAGGGTATGAAAAACTGTTTTTT
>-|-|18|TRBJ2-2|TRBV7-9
CASSLTGGAGTNTGELFF
TGTGCCAGCAGCTTAACAGGAGGAGCGGGTACGAACACCGGGGAGCTGTTTTTT
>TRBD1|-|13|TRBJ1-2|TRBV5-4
CASSTRDSYGYTF
TGTGCCAGCAGCACCCGGGACAGCTATGGCTACACCTTC
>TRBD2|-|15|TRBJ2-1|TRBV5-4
CASSLRLAGGAEQFF
TGTGCCAGCAGCTTAAGACTAGCGGGGGGTGCCGAGCAGTTCTTC
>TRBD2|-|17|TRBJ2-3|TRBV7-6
CASSLVSWRGSTDTQYF
TGTGCCAGCAGCTTAGTTTCATGGCGGGGGAGCACAGATACGCAGTATTTT
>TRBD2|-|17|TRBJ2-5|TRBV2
CASSERASGGAAETQYF
TGTGCCAGCAGTGAAAGGGCTAGCGGGGGGGCCGCGGAGACCCAGTACTTC